This paragraph covers one T cell receptor (beta chain) sequence. No antigen is known for it. This sample stems from a study of beta chain features in type 1 diabetes. Overall study findings and caveats: Patients with Type 1 diabetes showed moderately but significantly shorter TCRB CDR3s in all four CD4+ subsets. With patients and controls alike, PCR might favor shorter templates to an equal degree.

The investigators reverse transcribed all of the isolated RNA, so they sequenced expressed TCRB transcripts. The assay was immunoSEQ multiplex PCR, and TCRdb's table has in-frame clones only and misses some. The data contain 550,000 to 850,000 clones, around an eighth of them singletons. This CDR3 has 12 residues. The V gene's germline CDR1 is SEHNR and CDR2 FQNEAQ (reference sequence). Trimming took off 7 bases at V and 5 bases at J, with 8 bases between the two ends. The clonotype originates from a man younger than 35 with type 1 diabetes. The chain is built from TRBV7-9 and TRBJ1-4, with no clear D. Source material: naive CD4+ T cells from blood. CDR3 in DNA: TGTGCCAGCAATATTCAGAATGAAAAACTGTTTTTT. This gives the protein CASNIQNEKLFF.